The count of the clone carrying this TCR beta chain is one. Each recovered donor of Cohort 3 presented with two negative PCRs, clearance, or symptom resolution. The repertoire was sequenced with immunoSEQ multiplex PCR; TCRdb's copy has only in-frame clones and lacks some. Of around 300,000 clones in the sample, roughly 89% were seen once. The data were obtained in a study of blood T cell repertoires in COVID-19. Per the germline V gene, CDR1 is SGHNT and CDR2 is YYREEE (reference sequence). The CDR3 totals 12 residues. V lost 2 bases, J lost 4 bases, and 4 bases lay in between. The chain has TRBV5-4 and TRBJ1-5, with no clear D. This clonotype was sampled from a woman in her 40s who had recovered from COVID-19. Sequencing was done on a sample of PBMCs or T cells enriched from blood (not recorded which). CDR3 sequence: CASSFPNQPQHF. CDR3 coding DNA: TGTGCCAGCAGCTTCCCTAATCAGCCCCAGCATTTT.